The next 13 T cell receptor beta chains were all read from a single sample in a study of shared clonotypes between healthy human individuals (TCRdb year 2020). Receptors were amplified or captured by the immunoSEQ multiplex PCR assay. The clones in this table, taken by TCRdb from immuneACCESS, are in-frame only. Not every clone is retained; where verified, under half of the shortfall comes from an unresolved V gene, and the cause of the rest is unknown. This sample holds about 680,000 clones; roughly 72% were observed only once. The ten largest make up roughly 1.9% of the sample. Sequencing was carried out using memory CD4+ T cells sorted from blood. This sample's cell subset or site label indicates: CD45RA-negative fraction. These receptor sequences come from a woman in her twenties or thirties in good health.

The rearrangement links TRBV6-1 to TRBJ2-7; the D call may be TRBD1 or TRBD2 (5 bases each). V lost 7 bases and J 3 bases, leaving 19 bases between the germline ends. The CDR3 has 15 amino acids. Germline V lookup: CDR1 MNHNS, CDR2 SASEGT. Written as DNA, the CDR3 is TGTGCCAGCACTACCCGCCAGGGAGTCCTCTACGAGCAGTACTTC. The encoded protein is CASTTRQGVLYEQYF.

Details on this clone: It differs at one base from a far larger clone, so likely a read error. The rearrangement uses TRBV10-3 and TRBJ2-3, with unresolved D. The CDR3 loop spans 12 amino acids. CDR1 is ENHRY and CDR2 is SYGVKD in the germline V gene. For the CDR3, the DNA is TGTGCCAGCAGTTACGGGCCAGATACACAGTATTTT. Amino acid sequence: CASSYGPDTQYF.

This chain joins TRBV30 and TRBJ2-5; a possible D gene is TRBD1 (5 bases). Looked up from germline, CDR1 is GTSNPN and CDR2 is SVGIG (reference sequence). V lost 1 base and J 5 bases, leaving 20 bases between the germline ends. CDR3 size: 16 residues. This CDR3 is CAWSETSGALGETQYF. For the CDR3, the DNA is TGTGCCTGGAGTGAAACTTCTGGGGCCTTAGGGGAGACCCAGTACTTC.

The chain employs TRBV28 and TRBJ1-1; no clear D gene. There are 14 residues in the CDR3. The germline gives CDR1 MDHEN, CDR2 SYDVKM. V was shortened by 3 bases and J by 4 bases, with 12 bases between the two germline ends. In nucleotides, the CDR3 is TGTGCCAGCAGTTTTGGGGTCGGAGGCACTGAAGCTTTCTTT. Translating it yields CASSFGVGGTEAFF.

This chain connects TRBV29-1 to TRBJ2-3; 10 positions agree with TRBD1. With 4 bases clipped from V and 4 bases from J, the junction kept 5 bases outside the gene matches. CDR3 size: 14 residues. Looked up from germline, CDR1 is SQVTM and CDR2 is ANQGSEA. The CDR3 nucleotides read TGCAGCGTTGTGGGGGACAGGGGCGCAGATACGCAGTATTTT. It yields the protein CSVVGDRGADTQYF.

This clone was counted a single time. This sequence joins TRBV18 and TRBJ1-1; 11 bases map to TRBD1. The CDR3 loop spans 18 amino acids. Germline CDR1 KGHSH, CDR2 LQKENI. V lost 0 bases and J lost 0; bases outside the gene matches: 6. DNA of the CDR3: TGTGCCAGCTCACCACCAGGGACAGGGGGGTACATGAACACTGAAGCTTTCTTT. The encoded protein is CASSPPGTGGYMNTEAFF. Based on the CDR3 plus reference TRBV18 and TRBJ1-1, the full variable domain is NAGVMQNPRHLVRRRGQEARLRCSPMKGHSHVYWYRQLPEEGLKFMVYLQKENIIDESGMPKERFSAEFPKEGPSILRIQQVVRGDSAAYFCASSPPGTGGYMNTEAFFGQGTRLTVV.

This rearrangement joins TRBV6-1 to TRBJ1-1; D may be TRBD1 (6 bases). The CDR3 runs 15 residues. CDR1 MNHNS and CDR2 SASEGT come from the germline V gene. V lost 2 bases to trimming and J lost 3 bases, with 13 bases between them. The CDR3 region has the DNA TGTGCCAGCAGTGAACCAACGACAGGCGACACTGAAGCTTTCTTT. It is translated as CASSEPTTGDTEAFF.

The rearrangement joins TRBV5-6 to TRBJ2-5; the match to TRBD2 covers 12 bases. J was trimmed by 3 bases and V by 1 base; bases with no gene match: 10. CDR3 length: 18 amino acids. Germline loops: CDR1 SGHDT, CDR2 YYEEEE. The CDR3 spells CASSLYGTSGRSKETQYF. CDR3 DNA: TGTGCCAGCAGCTTGTATGGTACTAGCGGGAGGTCAAAAGAGACCCAGTACTTC.

This chain joins TRBV30 and TRBJ2-1; 8 bases agree with TRBD1. V lost 0 bases, J lost 6 bases, and 10 bases stayed unmatched. From germline, CDR1 is GTSNPN and CDR2 SVGIG (reference sequence). The length of the CDR3 is 16 residues. CDR3 bases: TGTGCCTGGAGTGTACAAGGGACAGGTTTAGTCAATGAGCAGTTCTTC. Protein sequence: CAWSVQGTGLVNEQFF.

The V gene is TRBV9, the J gene TRBJ2-7, with no clear D. Trimming cost V 0 bases and J 5 bases, with 9 bases left between them. The CDR3 has 13 amino acids. The V gene's germline CDR1 is SGDLS and CDR2 YYNGEE. The CDR3 here is CASSVGSSHEQYF. As DNA, the CDR3 is TGTGCCAGCAGCGTAGGTAGTAGCCACGAGCAGTACTTC. Full variable domain (rest looked up from reference TRBV9 and TRBJ2-7): DSGVTQTPKHLITATGQRVTLRCSPRSGDLSVYWYQQSLDQGLQFLIQYYNGEERAKGNILERFSAQQFPDLHSELNLSSLELGDSALYFCASSVGSSHEQYFGPGTRLTVT.

V usage is TRBV18 and J usage is TRBJ2-7; 9 bases match TRBD2. With V trimmed by 6 bases and J by 5 bases, 5 bases remained unmatched. The CDR3 extends over 13 amino acids. The germline gives CDR1 KGHSH, CDR2 LQKENI. DNA of the CDR3: TGTGCCAGCTCGGCTAGCGGGGCACACGAGCAGTACTTC. As protein: CASSASGAHEQYF.

The chain links TRBV19 to TRBJ1-1; D uncertain. Germline loops: CDR1 LNHDA, CDR2 SQIVND (reference sequence). The V gene lost 6 bases and the J gene lost 1 base, with 12 bases spanning the gap. This CDR3 is 14 amino acids long. DNA of the CDR3: TGTGCCAGTAGAGAACACCGGCCGAACACTGAAGCTTTCTTT. It yields the protein CASREHRPNTEAFF.

The chain links TRBV7-8 to TRBJ2-7; D possibly corresponds to TRBD2 (6 bases). Germline CDR1 is SGHVS and CDR2 is FQNEAQ. This CDR3 has 16 residues. The germline V and J ends were trimmed by 7 bases and 1 base, with 20 bases remaining between them. In nucleotides, the CDR3 is TGTGCCAGCATCCCCCTCGGAGGGGAGCGGTCCTACGAGCAGTACTTC. Amino acids: CASIPLGGERSYEQYF.